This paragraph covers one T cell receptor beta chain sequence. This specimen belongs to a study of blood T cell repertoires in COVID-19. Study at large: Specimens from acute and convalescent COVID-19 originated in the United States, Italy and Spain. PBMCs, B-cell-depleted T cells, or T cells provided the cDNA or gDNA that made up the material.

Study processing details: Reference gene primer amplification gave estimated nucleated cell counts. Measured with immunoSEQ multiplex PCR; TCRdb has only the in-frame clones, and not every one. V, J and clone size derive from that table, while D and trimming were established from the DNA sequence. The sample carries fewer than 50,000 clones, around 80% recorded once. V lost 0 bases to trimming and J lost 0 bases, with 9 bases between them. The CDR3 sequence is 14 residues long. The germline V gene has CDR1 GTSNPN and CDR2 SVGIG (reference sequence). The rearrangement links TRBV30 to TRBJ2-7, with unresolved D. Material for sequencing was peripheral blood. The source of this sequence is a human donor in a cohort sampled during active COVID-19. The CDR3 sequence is CAWSVRSFSYEQYF. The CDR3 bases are TGTGCCTGGAGTGTACGTAGCTTCTCCTACGAGCAGTACTTC.